Sequencing of this T cell receptor (beta chain) was carried out in a study of memory CD4+ T cells and cytomegalovirus serostatus. Looking at the study overall: This sample comes from healthy Belgian adults, 9 CMV seropositive, roughly 22 seronegative.

General study findings and limits: Suggested: most of the CMV-linked TCR signature lies in CD4+ memory cells. Each of 55 to 80 CMV-associated TCRbeta sequences occurred in one to five individuals.

The data were produced by immunoSEQ multiplex PCR, yet TCRdb's version contains in-frame clones alone and is incomplete. The table has 45,000 to 60,000 clones, roughly 78% seen once. Germline CDR1 is GTSNPN and CDR2 is SVGIG (reference sequence). The V gene lost 0 bases and the J gene lost 0 bases, with 3 bases spanning the gap. This CDR3 has 13 amino acids. This clone was counted a few times. Its antigen is unknown. In the same sample, other DNA sequences code for this CDR3. Single viable CD3+CD4+CD8-CD45RO+ cells were sorted as the memory CD4+ T cells. CMV serostatus came from serum IgG against pp150, pp28, p38, p52.

The source is an adult in good health and CMV-seronegative. Sample: memory CD4+ T cells from blood. The chain is built from TRBV30 and TRBJ1-5; no definite D call. Written as DNA, the CDR3 is TGTGCCTGGAGTGTGGATAGCAATCAGCCCCAGCATTTT. This encodes CAWSVDSNQPQHF.